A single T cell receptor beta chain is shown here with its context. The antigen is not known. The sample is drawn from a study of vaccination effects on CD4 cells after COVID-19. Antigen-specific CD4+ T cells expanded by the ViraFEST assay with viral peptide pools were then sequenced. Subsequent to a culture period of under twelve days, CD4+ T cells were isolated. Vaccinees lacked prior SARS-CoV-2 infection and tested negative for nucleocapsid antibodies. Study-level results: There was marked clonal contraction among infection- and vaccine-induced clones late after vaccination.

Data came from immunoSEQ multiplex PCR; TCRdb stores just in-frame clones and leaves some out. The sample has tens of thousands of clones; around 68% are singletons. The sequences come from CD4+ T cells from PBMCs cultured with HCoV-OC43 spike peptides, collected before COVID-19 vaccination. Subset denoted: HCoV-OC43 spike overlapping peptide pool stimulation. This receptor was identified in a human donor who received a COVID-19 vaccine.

CDR3 protein: CASSELRADTQYF. DNA for the CDR3: TGTGCCAGCAGTGAATTGAGGGCAGATACGCAGTATTTT. The chain couples TRBV2 to TRBJ2-3; the D gene is possibly TRBD2 (5 bases). This CDR3 has 13 amino acids. Per germline, CDR1 SNHLY and CDR2 FYNNEI. V lost 2 bases to trimming and J lost 4 bases, with 7 bases between them.